This T cell receptor beta chain stems from a study of T cell responses to AZD1222 COVID-19 vaccine. Overall study findings and caveats: There were vaccine-associated CD4 TCRs across spike, dominant at 160-218 and 743-854.

This CDR3 is built from 13 residues. Germline-derived CDR1 and CDR2 are LNHDA and SQIVND (reference sequence). Deletions cut 3 bases from V and 4 bases from J, with 7 bases between. With respect to this clone: Its antigen is still unknown.

Sequencing used immunoSEQ multiplex PCR; TCRdb keeps in-frame clones, though not all of them. The sample includes 140,000 to 150,000 clones, around nine tenths seen only once; the top ten take approximately 3.7%. The input for sequencing was peripheral blood, taken 28 days after the second AZD1222 dose. The source of this sequence is an adult who received the AZD1222 COVID-19 vaccine. The chain is built from TRBV19 and TRBJ1-3; D might be TRBD1 (5 bases). CDR3 nucleotide sequence: TGTGCCAGTAGTATCGGGGCAGGAAACACCATATATTTT. Its translation is CASSIGAGNTIYF.